The source of this TCR beta chain is a study of T cell responses to AZD1222 COVID-19 vaccine. V lost 4 bases and J lost 8; bases outside the gene matches: 6. In germline, CDR1 is LGHDT, CDR2 YNNKEL (reference sequence). CDR3 length equals 14 residues. Sequencing used immunoSEQ multiplex PCR; TCRdb keeps in-frame clones, though not all of them. The top ten hold 3.8% of the sample, which has about 150,000 clones, about 90% seen once. The input for sequencing was peripheral blood, taken 28 days after the second AZD1222 dose. This TCR came from an adult who received the AZD1222 COVID-19 vaccine. This chain connects TRBV3-1 (or the pseudogene TRBV3-2) to TRBJ1-4, with 8 bases fitting TRBD1. The CDR3 sequence: CASSPGQGGEKLFF. The CDR3 coding sequence is TGTGCCAGCAGCCCCGGACAGGGTGGGGAAAAACTGTTTTTT.